Listed below are T cell receptor beta chains from one sample, sequenced in a study of vaccination and CD4 T cells after COVID-19. No antigen has been assigned to these receptors. One entry per CDR3 protein results from TCRdb running MiXCR on the PCR reads. This table holds 20,000 to 30,000 distinct CDR3 sequences, less than 45% found once. The sample consisted of CD4+ T cells from blood, cultured in vitro, taken about 7 months after SARS-CoV-2 vaccination. These receptors all stem from a human donor who had recovered from COVID-19. The CDR3 runs from the conserved cysteine through the conserved F or W. D genes are given only for firm matches. Clone size appears in some rows only: once, few, many, or a class for an expanded clone.

DNA: TGTGCCAGCAGCTGGGGTCGGACAGGGAACGGCTACACCTTC
CDR3: CASSWGRTGNGYTF
D: TRBD1
V: TRBV7-9
size: few
J: TRBJ1-2

DNA: TGCGCCAGCAGTTTGACTCGGGACACAGATACGCAGTATTTT
CDR3: CASSLTRDTDTQYF
D: -
V: TRBV10-1
size: -
J: TRBJ2-3

DNA: TGCGCCAGCAGAGGACAGAGCTACGAGCAGTACTTC
CDR3: CASRGQSYEQYF
D: -
V: TRBV4-1
size: -
J: TRBJ2-7

DNA: TGTGCCAGCAGTTTCTCCAGTCGACAGCATTATAGCAATCAGCCCCAGCATTTT
CDR3: CASSFSSRQHYSNQPQHF
D: -
V: TRBV6-5
size: -
J: TRBJ1-5

DNA: TGCAGCGTTGCCCGGGGTCAAGAGACCCAGTACTTC
CDR3: CSVARGQETQYF
D: -
V: TRBV29-1
size: -
J: TRBJ2-5

DNA: TGCAGTGCTAGGAACCCTGGGAGGGGGCAGGATTCACCCCTCCACTTT
CDR3: CSARNPGRGQDSPLHF
D: TRBD1
V: TRBV20-1
size: few
J: TRBJ1-6

DNA: TGTGCCACCAGTGTTAGCGGCTCCTACAATGAGCAGTTCTTC
CDR3: CATSVSGSYNEQFF
D: -
V: TRBV24-1
size: -
J: TRBJ2-1

DNA: TGTGCCAGCAGCATAAGACTAGTGCAAGAGACCCAGTACTTC
CDR3: CASSIRLVQETQYF
D: -
V: TRBV7-9
size: few
J: TRBJ2-5

DNA: TGTGCCAGCAGCGACCGACAGAATGATGGTGGGGCCAACGTCCTGACTTTC
CDR3: CASSDRQNDGGANVLTF
D: -
V: TRBV7-9
size: -
J: TRBJ2-6

DNA: TGTGCCACCAGTGACCGAAAGACAGGGGTCGGCAATCAGCCCCAGCATTTT
CDR3: CATSDRKTGVGNQPQHF
D: TRBD1
V: TRBV24-1
size: few
J: TRBJ1-5

DNA: TGCAGTGCTATAATAGGGGATGGCACAGATACGCAGTATTTT
CDR3: CSAIIGDGTDTQYF
D: -
V: TRBV20-1
size: few
J: TRBJ2-3

DNA: TGTGCCAGCTTAGGCTTCACCGGGGAGCTGTTTTTT
CDR3: CASLGFTGELFF
D: -
V: TRBV7-2
size: -
J: TRBJ2-2

DNA: TGTGCCATCAGTGACGCCGACACTGAAGCTTTCTTT
CDR3: CAISDADTEAFF
D: -
V: TRBV10-3
size: -
J: TRBJ1-1

DNA: TGTGCCAGTAGTCCGACTCGGAGGAATGAGCAGTTCTTC
CDR3: CASSPTRRNEQFF
D: -
V: TRBV19
size: -
J: TRBJ2-1

DNA: TGTGCCAGCAGCCGCCTAGGGCGAGCCTCCAATGAGCAGTTCTTC
CDR3: CASSRLGRASNEQFF
D: -
V: TRBV7-2
size: few
J: TRBJ2-1

DNA: TGCAGTGCCGAGAGGGACCCCGCTTCATGGACCCAGTACTTC
CDR3: CSAERDPASWTQYF
D: -
V: TRBV20-1
size: few
J: TRBJ2-5

DNA: TGTGCCAGCAGTGAAGGTTGGGCTACACAAGAGACCCAGTACTTC
CDR3: CASSEGWATQETQYF
D: -
V: TRBV6-1
size: -
J: TRBJ2-5

DNA: TGTGCCAGCAGCCGCACGGGGGTAGCGGGAGGTCCCAATGAGCAGTTCTTC
CDR3: CASSRTGVAGGPNEQFF
D: TRBD2
V: TRBV6-1
size: -
J: TRBJ2-1

DNA: TGTGCCAGCAGCTTACTTCCACAGGGAGTTTCACCCCTCCACTTT
CDR3: CASSLLPQGVSPLHF
D: -
V: TRBV7-8
size: -
J: TRBJ1-6

DNA: TGTGCCAGTAGTACAGGACAGGGAGTGAGCTACACCTTC
CDR3: CASSTGQGVSYTF
D: TRBD1
V: TRBV19
size: -
J: TRBJ1-2

DNA: TGCAGCGTTGAAGAACAGGTCGGCTACGAGCAGTACTTC
CDR3: CSVEEQVGYEQYF
D: -
V: TRBV29-1
size: -
J: TRBJ2-7

DNA: TGTGCCAGTAGTATCGACAGGGACCTTAGCTACACCTTC
CDR3: CASSIDRDLSYTF
D: TRBD1
V: TRBV19
size: -
J: TRBJ1-2

DNA: TGTGCCAGCAAAGTCCTCGGCGGGGTGAACTATGGCTACACCTTC
CDR3: CASKVLGGVNYGYTF
D: -
V: TRBV28
size: few
J: TRBJ1-2

DNA: TGTGCCAGCAGTTACAGCAGGGGGAACACTGAAGCTTTCTTT
CDR3: CASSYSRGNTEAFF
D: -
V: TRBV6-5
size: few
J: TRBJ1-1

DNA: TGTGCCAGCTTCGACAGGGGGTACCAAGAGACCCAGTACTTC
CDR3: CASFDRGYQETQYF
D: TRBD1
V: TRBV2
size: -
J: TRBJ2-5

DNA: TGTGCCAGCGCCAGAGGGACAGCCCTCTATGGCTACACCTTC
CDR3: CASARGTALYGYTF
D: TRBD1
V: TRBV7-8
size: once
J: TRBJ1-2

DNA: TGTGCCAGCAGGGACCCCGGGACAGAGAACACTGAAGCTTTCTTT
CDR3: CASRDPGTENTEAFF
D: TRBD1
V: TRBV6-2/TRBV6-3
size: -
J: TRBJ1-1

DNA: TGTGCCAGCAGTGACACGGGCGAGCAGTACTTC
CDR3: CASSDTGEQYF
D: -
V: TRBV6-4
size: -
J: TRBJ2-7

DNA: TGTGCCAGCAGCAGGGGGACAGGTTATTCTTATGGCTACACCTTC
CDR3: CASSRGTGYSYGYTF
D: TRBD1
V: TRBV2
size: -
J: TRBJ1-2

DNA: TGCAGTGCTAGGGATTTAGCGGGAGTGGGCTCCTACAATGAGCAGTTCTTC
CDR3: CSARDLAGVGSYNEQFF
D: TRBD2
V: TRBV20-1
size: -
J: TRBJ2-1

DNA: TGTGCCAGCACCCCGGGACAGCAGGCGATCCAGCCCCAGCATTTT
CDR3: CASTPGQQAIQPQHF
D: TRBD1
V: TRBV25-1
size: few
J: TRBJ1-5

DNA: TGTGCCAGCAGTGAAACTAACACTGAAGCTTTCTTT
CDR3: CASSETNTEAFF
D: -
V: TRBV6-1
size: -
J: TRBJ1-1

DNA: TGCAGTGCTAGAGAGAGTGGGACAGGGGTCTACAATGAGCAGTTCTTC
CDR3: CSARESGTGVYNEQFF
D: TRBD1
V: TRBV20-1
size: few
J: TRBJ2-1

DNA: TGTGCCAGCAGCTTAGACAGGGGGCGGTTGAACACTGAAGCTTTCTTT
CDR3: CASSLDRGRLNTEAFF
D: TRBD1
V: TRBV7-2
size: -
J: TRBJ1-1

DNA: TGTGCCACCCTTAACAGGGGCGCCCTCAGGGAGCAGTTCTTC
CDR3: CATLNRGALREQFF
D: TRBD1
V: TRBV27
size: -
J: TRBJ2-1

DNA: TGTGCCACCAGCAGAGGTGAGGGGGGCTCCTACGAGCAGTACTTC
CDR3: CATSRGEGGSYEQYF
D: -
V: TRBV15
size: few
J: TRBJ2-7

DNA: TGTGCCACCAGCAGGGTAGGGAACTATGGCTACACCTTC
CDR3: CATSRVGNYGYTF
D: -
V: TRBV15
size: medium-sized
J: TRBJ1-2

DNA: TGTGCCAGCAGCGACAGGGGCTACAATGAGCAGTTCTTC
CDR3: CASSDRGYNEQFF
D: TRBD1
V: TRBV7-9
size: -
J: TRBJ2-1

DNA: TGTGCCAGCAGCGTAGACAACGAAGCTTTCTTT
CDR3: CASSVDNEAFF
D: -
V: TRBV2
size: few
J: TRBJ1-1

DNA: TGCAGTGCTAGAAGAACAGGGGGGAGGGAGACCCAGTACTTC
CDR3: CSARRTGGRETQYF
D: TRBD1
V: TRBV20-1
size: few
J: TRBJ2-5

DNA: TGCAGTGCTAGAGATTCTAGGTTTGGCACAGATACGCAGTATTTT
CDR3: CSARDSRFGTDTQYF
D: -
V: TRBV20-1
size: -
J: TRBJ2-3

DNA: TGTGCCAGCAGTAGCCCAGGGTATGGCTACACCTTC
CDR3: CASSSPGYGYTF
D: -
V: TRBV7-9
size: -
J: TRBJ1-2

DNA: TGCGCCAGCAGCCTCGACGTACGGGGACCCTACGAGCAGTACTTC
CDR3: CASSLDVRGPYEQYF
D: -
V: TRBV4-3
size: once
J: TRBJ2-7

DNA: TGCAGTGCTAGAGCTCACTCTGGAACTGAAGCTTTCTTT
CDR3: CSARAHSGTEAFF
D: -
V: TRBV20-1
size: few
J: TRBJ1-1

DNA: TGCGCCAGCAGTTTCGAACCTTGGCAGCCCCAGCATTTT
CDR3: CASSFEPWQPQHF
D: -
V: TRBV4-1
size: -
J: TRBJ1-5

DNA: TGCAGCGTTGAGTTAACGGTGGGGGAGCAGTACTTC
CDR3: CSVELTVGEQYF
D: -
V: TRBV29-1
size: -
J: TRBJ2-7

DNA: TGTGCCAGCTCCCACACGAAGGGTACGGGGGCCAACGTCCTGACTTTC
CDR3: CASSHTKGTGANVLTF
D: -
V: TRBV18
size: once
J: TRBJ2-6

DNA: TGCAGTGCTAGAGACGCAAGTCTTAGCGTCGGGGGAAACATTCAGTACTTC
CDR3: CSARDASLSVGGNIQYF
D: -
V: TRBV20-1
size: few
J: TRBJ2-4